Each of the 9 T cell receptor beta chains below was sequenced from the same sample in a study of T cell responses to AZD1222 COVID-19 vaccine. TCRdb's table, derived via immunoSEQ multiplex PCR, lists solely in-frame clones and lacks some. This sample has roughly 130,000 clones, with 90% to 95% found just once. The sequencing used peripheral blood, collected on day 0 of AZD1222 vaccination. These receptors all come from an adult in good health.

The V call is TRBV6-2 or TRBV6-3, the J call TRBJ2-5; D might be TRBD2 (6 bases). V lost 0 bases, J lost 2 bases, and 19 bases lay in between. CDR3 size: 18 residues. Germline loops: CDR1 MNHEY, CDR2 SVGEGT. Written as DNA, the CDR3 is TGTGCCAGCAGTTACTCGATCGGGAGACCCTCCGAACAAGAGACCCAGTACTTC. Encoded protein: CASSYSIGRPSEQETQYF.

This chain connects TRBV19 to TRBJ2-1; 7 positions agree with TRBD2. With 5 bases clipped from V and 5 bases from J, the junction kept 15 bases outside the gene matches. The germline V gene has CDR1 LNHDA and CDR2 SQIVND (reference sequence). CDR3 length: 17 amino acids. The DNA of the CDR3 is TGTGCCAGTAGTCCCGCCTGGGCGCGGGAGCCCGACAATGAGCAGTTCTTC. Protein product: CASSPAWAREPDNEQFF.

The gene calls are TRBV7-2 and TRBJ2-7; 8 bases line up with TRBD1. The germline gives CDR1 SGHTA, CDR2 FQGNSA. Trimming removed 5 bases from V and 4 bases from J; junction bases left unmatched: 10. The CDR3 consists of 15 residues. CDR3 region: CASSTRIGTGYEQYF. CDR3 sequence (DNA): TGTGCCAGCAGCACCAGAATCGGGACAGGATACGAGCAGTACTTC.

V usage is TRBV19 and J usage is TRBJ2-2; 15 positions match TRBD2. The CDR3 extends over 19 amino acids. V gave up 5 bases and J gave up 4 bases; unmatched junction bases: 11. The V gene's germline CDR1 is LNHDA and CDR2 SQIVND (reference sequence). In nucleotides, the CDR3 is TGTGCCAGTAGTTTCCACTGGACTAGCGGGAGGGACTCCACCGGGGAGCTGTTTTTT. Residues: CASSFHWTSGRDSTGELFF.

This sequence joins TRBV3-1 (or the pseudogene TRBV3-2) and TRBJ2-1; 10 nucleotides line up with TRBD2. J was trimmed by 0 bases and V by 2 bases; bases with no gene match: 10. Germline CDR1 reads LGHDT; CDR2 reads YNNKEL (reference sequence). CDR3 length: 19 residues. The CDR3 protein is CASSQSWFSSGSSYNEQFF. Written as DNA, the CDR3 is TGTGCCAGCAGCCAATCGTGGTTTTCTAGCGGGAGCTCCTACAATGAGCAGTTCTTC.

V and J are TRBV9 and TRBJ1-4; D gene unclear. CDR3 size: 17 residues. The V gene lost 0 bases and the J gene lost 3 bases, with 15 bases spanning the gap. Germline lookup yields CDR1 SGDLS and CDR2 YYNGEE. The CDR3 DNA sequence: TGTGCCAGCAGCGTAGGTAGAAACACGGCGGCTAATGAAAAACTGTTTTTT. As protein: CASSVGRNTAANEKLFF.

This sequence joins TRBV5-6 and TRBJ2-2; D is undetermined. Germline-derived CDR1 and CDR2 are SGHDT and YYEEEE. The V end lost 5 bases, the J end lost 6 bases, and 23 bases lay between the germline ends. The CDR3 extends over 17 amino acids. The CDR3 nucleotides read TGTGCCAGCAGGCGGAGAGGCACGACCCCCGTGGCCGGGGAGCTGTTTTTT. It is translated as CASRRRGTTPVAGELFF.

The chain recombines TRBV4-3 with TRBJ2-5, with 9 bases aligning to TRBD2. This CDR3 has 16 residues. The V gene end was trimmed by 5 bases and the J gene end by 6 bases; junction bases not matched to a gene: 13. CDR1 is LGHNA and CDR2 is YSLEER in the germline V gene. CDR3 residues: CASSERVAGGPKTQYF. In DNA, the CDR3 is TGCGCCAGCAGCGAAAGGGTCGCGGGAGGGCCGAAGACCCAGTACTTC.

This rearrangement joins TRBV30 to TRBJ2-7; 10 bases agree with TRBD2. The CDR3 has 14 amino acids. From germline, CDR1 is GTSNPN and CDR2 SVGIG (reference sequence). With V trimmed by 4 bases and J by 2 bases, 5 bases remained unmatched. DNA for the CDR3: TGTGCCTGGATCCCGACTAGCGGGCCCTACGAGCAGTACTTC. It specifies CAWIPTSGPYEQYF.